This T cell receptor beta chain appears in the sequencing data of a study of blood T cells in healthy people across ages (dated by TCRdb to between 2014 and 2016). Broadly, across the study: In model experiments, template switching captured roughly one uniquely barcoded TCR beta cDNA molecule for every two T cells. Using deep sequencing normalized with unique cDNA molecular identifiers, the study measured how TCR beta repertoire diversity changes with age. The donors were split into four age groups: young (average approximately 16 years), middle-aged (roughly 39), aged (around 67) and long-lived (more than 80). Donors of different ages were randomly distributed across sequencing lanes to avoid experimental bias. Two additional independent replicas of 1 million unique cDNA reads from the same blood draw were analyzed for two donors (one aged 18 to 30 and one aged 80 or older).

The library was prepared using 5' RACE. Sequenced on an Illumina HiSeq 2500. A second PCR of roughly 6 to 11 cycles was run with a J-beta primer mix and a sample-barcoded 5' primer. A unique molecular identifier was introduced onto each TCR beta cDNA molecule by a template-switch 5' adaptor carrying 12 random nucleotides. At least 2.5 million CDR3-containing paired-end reads were obtained from each sample. First-strand cDNA was synthesized from all RNA with the Mint cDNA synthesis kit, primed by a TRBC-specific oligonucleotide. After uracil-DNA glycosylase treatment, a first 18-cycle PCR used universal primers M1SS and BC2_uni_R on all cDNA. In the original analysis: For normalization, 1 million high-quality reads, each with a distinct molecular identifier, were randomly selected from each sample. Instead of being binned into consensus sequences, reads that shared molecular identifiers were thrown out. MiTCR, set to a Q25 quality threshold and the strictest error-elimination algorithm, was used for CDR3 identification, clonotype clustering and error correction. A nonparametric unseen species model with Euler transformation was used to estimate a lower bound on total TCR beta diversity. TCRdb handled the public reads itself, with Q25 trimming in fastp and clone calling in MiXCR, and kept productive beta chains. Rows with one shared CDR3 protein collapse into an entry with the most common genes and DNA. The V and J calls reflect TCRdb's pipeline rather than the authors' work. The table for this sample lists hundreds of thousands of distinct CDR3 sequences; 56% of them were counted only once. The ten largest clones take up roughly 24% of the sample.

Points on this clonotype: The antigen it recognizes is unknown. It has no much larger one-base neighbor in the sample; base qualities were not kept.

Beyond this particular receptor, the publication reports: Conclusive comparison of naive and antigen-experienced compartments was prevented by the profiling of bulk unsorted PBMCs. Observed TCR beta diversity correlated strongly with the percentage of naive T cells measured by flow cytometry. Because the CMV infection status of the donors was unknown, age-related changes in expanded clonotypes may potentially have been confounded. Compared with the aged group, the long-lived group had more naive CD4+ T cells, fewer expanded clones and increased TCR diversity, suggesting age selection. Total diversity estimates from one million sequenced T cells were considered lower bounds and underestimates. Observed TCR beta diversity per million T cells fell roughly linearly with age, and a significant reduction was already apparent by age approximately 41.

The donors were 40 or so Caucasian individuals from Russia, aged 6 to 90 years, who were systemically healthy. Each donor gave 8 to 10 milliliters of peripheral blood, drawn into EDTA-treated Vacutainer tubes. Ficoll-Paque density-gradient centrifugation was used to isolate PBMCs, with at least 7 million per sample. Total RNA was extracted from PBMCs with Trizol reagent, with at least 5.5 micrograms obtained per sample. For every donor, an aliquot of PBMCs went through flow cytometry to measure the percentages of naive CD45RAhigh/CD27high T cells. The receptor was isolated from a man in his forties in good health. The sample taken for sequencing was blood.

In nucleotides, the sequence is TGTGCCAGCAGCTCTCCGCTATTTACTAACTATGGCTACACCTTC. It specifies CASSSPLFTNYGYTF. The rearranged segments are TRBV7-9 and TRBJ1-2, with the D gene uncertain. V gives up 4 bases and J gives up 0 bases, and the segment between their germline ends measures 12 bases. The CDR3, cysteine through phenylalanine, is 15 amino acids long. The kept DNA is CDR3 alone, 45 bases in frame from the first base. Reading the germline V gene (reference sequence) gives CDR1 SEHNR and CDR2 FQNEAQ.